These 23 T cell receptor beta chains were sequenced from one sample in a study of OX40 agonist ivuxolimab in advanced cancers. TCRdb keeps only in-frame clones here, not all; method: immunoSEQ multiplex PCR. The sample holds 50,000 to 65,000 clones, approximately 88% seen once. The material sequenced was CD4+ or CD8+ T cells sorted from blood, taken in a trial of the OX40 agonist ivuxolimab. The receptors shown here come from an adult with an advanced solid tumor such as melanoma, head and neck, liver or kidney cancer.

This clone was seen a single time. The gene calls are TRBV18 and TRBJ2-3; no clear D. The CDR3 loop spans 14 amino acids. CDR1 and CDR2 from the germline V gene are KGHSH and LQKENI. The V end was cut by 0 bases, the J end by 2 bases, with 6 bases between. The CDR3 protein is CASSPPLVTDTQYF. In nucleotides, the CDR3 is TGTGCCAGCTCACCACCTCTAGTCACAGATACGCAGTATTTT.

The chain uses TRBV10-3 and TRBJ2-1, with 11 bases aligning to TRBD2. The V gene's germline CDR1 is ENHRY and CDR2 SYGVKD. The V gene end was trimmed by 8 bases and the J gene end by 3 bases; junction bases not matched to a gene: 15. The CDR3 has 18 residues. Here the CDR3 DNA reads TGTGCCATCGGAAGTGGGCTAGCGGGGGGTGGCCGCTACAATGAGCAGTTCTTC. It yields the protein CAIGSGLAGGGRYNEQFF.

This clone was picked up a small number of times. The chain combines TRBV19 with TRBJ2-1; 10 bases align to TRBD2. CDR3 length: 15 residues. CDR1 and CDR2 (germline): LNHDA, SQIVND (reference sequence). The trim removed 6 bases at V and 8 bases at J, leaving 10 bases unmatched. CDR3: CASSRLAGQGDEQFF. CDR3 sequence (DNA): TGTGCCAGTAGCAGACTAGCGGGCCAAGGGGATGAGCAGTTCTTC.

The chain recombines TRBV5-1 with TRBJ2-7, with 8 bases that match TRBD2. J was trimmed by 5 bases and V by 0 bases; bases with no gene match: 7. The CDR3 loop spans 15 amino acids. CDR1 and CDR2 from the germline V gene are SGHRS and YFSETQ. CDR3 sequence reads: CASSLVGLDEDEQYF. The CDR3 nucleotides read TGCGCCAGCAGCTTGGTGGGACTAGACGAAGACGAGCAGTACTTC.

This rearrangement joins TRBV30 to TRBJ1-1; D perhaps matches TRBD1 (5 bases). CDR1 and CDR2 (germline): GTSNPN, SVGIG (reference sequence). Trimming removed 7 bases from V and 4 bases from J, with 19 bases in between. The CDR3 is 14 residues long. This CDR3 is CALTRGVLRTEAFF. CDR3 in DNA: TGTGCCTTGACAAGGGGCGTATTACGCACTGAAGCTTTCTTT. Complete variable domain (other parts from reference TRBV30 and TRBJ1-1): SQTIHQWPATLVQPVGSPLSLECTVEGTSNPNLYWYRQAAGRGLQLLFYSVGIGQISSEVPQNLSASRPQDRQFILSSKKLLLSDSGFYLCALTRGVLRTEAFFGQGTRLTVV.

J is TRBJ2-7 and V is TRBV15; tentatively, D is TRBD1 or TRBD2 (6 bases each). The length of the CDR3 is 15 residues. Per the germline V gene, CDR1 is LNHNV and CDR2 is YYDKDF (reference sequence). Trimming shortened V by 1 base and J by 3 bases, and 13 bases separated the two germline ends. CDR3 sequence (DNA): TGTGCCACCAGCAGAGGCGTCGGGGGCGGCTACGAGCAGTACTTC. Its translation is CATSRGVGGGYEQYF.

The rearrangement joins TRBV2 to TRBJ1-2; D gene ambiguous. The CDR3 extends over 12 amino acids. The V end lost 8 bases, the J end lost 5 bases, and 12 bases lay between the germline ends. The germline V gene has CDR1 SNHLY and CDR2 FYNNEI. CDR3 in amino acids: CASLYAFYGYTF. In DNA, the CDR3 is TGTGCCAGCTTATACGCGTTTTATGGCTACACCTTC.

V is TRBV27 and J is TRBJ2-5; D assignment may be TRBD1 or TRBD2 (7 bases each). The CDR3 is made up of 17 amino acids. Germline CDR1 and CDR2: MNHEY and SMNVEV (reference sequence). Trimming shortened V by 5 bases and J by 0 bases, and 19 bases separated the two germline ends. DNA for the CDR3: TGTGCCAGCAGTCCCCGTGGGGGGGGGACAGACCAAGAGACCCAGTACTTC. It yields the protein CASSPRGGGTDQETQYF.

V gene TRBV5-4 combines with J gene TRBJ1-2; D unclear. Looked up from germline, CDR1 is SGHNT and CDR2 is YYREEE (reference sequence). The CDR3 is made up of 14 amino acids. V was trimmed by 4 bases and J by 3 bases, leaving 13 bases between them. In DNA, the CDR3 is TGTGCCAGCAGCACCTACCAGGCCCACTATGGCTACACCTTC. This sequence encodes CASSTYQAHYGYTF.

The chain is built from TRBV27 and TRBJ2-5; weak D call: TRBD2 (5 bases). This CDR3 comprises 13 residues. Trimming left V 2 bases short and J 4 bases short, with 8 bases between. The V gene's germline CDR1 is MNHEY and CDR2 SMNVEV (reference sequence). The DNA for the CDR3 is TGTGCCAGCAGTTTACGGGGTGGAGAGACCCAGTACTTC. Translating it yields CASSLRGGETQYF.

V gene TRBV5-8 combines with J gene TRBJ2-7; D remains ambiguous. V shed 2 bases and J shed 2 bases, with 2 bases lying between them. Germline CDR1 is SGHTS and CDR2 is YDEGEE. The CDR3 covers 11 residues. CDR3 in DNA: TGTGCCAGCAGCTTAACCTACGAGCAGTACTTC. Translation gives CASSLTYEQYF.

The chain links TRBV14 to TRBJ1-4; D is unclear. V gave up 3 bases and J gave up 8 bases, with 4 bases separating them. CDR1 and CDR2 from the germline V gene are SGHDN and FVKESK. The CDR3 sequence is 11 residues long. The CDR3 loop reads CASSQAEKLFF. As DNA, the CDR3 is TGTGCCAGCAGCCAGGCGGAAAAACTGTTTTTT.

The rearrangement uses TRBV7-2 and TRBJ2-5; D is possibly TRBD1 or TRBD2 (5 bases each). The CDR3 is 13 residues long. V was shortened by 5 bases and J by 0 bases, with 7 bases between the two germline ends. Looked up from germline, CDR1 is SGHTA and CDR2 is FQGNSA. CDR3 in amino acids: CASSEGYQETQYF. The CDR3, as DNA: TGTGCCAGCAGCGAGGGGTACCAAGAGACCCAGTACTTC.

The gene calls are TRBV7-9 and TRBJ2-3; 10 bases fit TRBD2. Germline CDR1 SEHNR, CDR2 FQNEAQ (reference sequence). The V segment lost 1 base and the J segment 5 bases; nucleotides outside the gene matches: 6. This CDR3 has 16 amino acids. The CDR3 coding sequence is TGTGCCAGCAGCTTAGGGACTAGCGGTACGGTAGATACGCAGTATTTT. Protein: CASSLGTSGTVDTQYF.

The genes are TRBV2 and TRBJ2-3; D is possibly TRBD2 (5 bases). V gave up 1 base and J gave up 4 bases, with 9 bases separating them. This CDR3 comprises 14 residues. In germline, CDR1 is SNHLY, CDR2 FYNNEI. The CDR3 coding sequence is TGTGCCAGCAGTGAAGTGAGGGTGGCAGATACGCAGTATTTT. Its protein product is CASSEVRVADTQYF. The entire variable domain, with the rest obtained from reference TRBV2 and TRBJ2-3, is as follows: EPEVTQTPSHQVTQMGQEVILRCVPISNHLYFYWYRQILGQKVEFLVSFYNNEISEKSEIFDDQFSVERPDGSNFTLKIRSTKLEDSAMYFCASSEVRVADTQYFGPGTRLTVL.

The chain joins TRBV25-1 to TRBJ2-7; 7 bases are a match to TRBD1. V dropped 3 bases and J dropped 3; count of bases not matched to a gene: 5. The CDR3 is 14 residues long. CDR1 and CDR2 (germline): MGHDK, SYGVNS. Here the CDR3 DNA reads TGTGCCAGCAGTGACCAGACAGGGTACTACGAGCAGTACTTC. This sequence encodes CASSDQTGYYEQYF.

The V gene is TRBV28, the J gene TRBJ2-3, with TRBD2 matching 7 bases. V lost 7 bases, J lost 6 bases, and 7 bases stayed unmatched. Germline values: CDR1 MDHEN, CDR2 SYDVKM. There are 13 residues in the CDR3. The CDR3 DNA reads as TGTGCCAGCACGGGACTAAGGATCGATACGCAGTATTTT. It yields the protein CASTGLRIDTQYF. The full variable domain, its missing parts supplied by reference TRBV28 and TRBJ2-3, is DVKVTQSSRYLVKRTGEKVFLECVQDMDHENMFWYRQDPGLGLRLIYFSYDVKMKEKGDIPEGYSVSREKKERFSLILESASTNQTSMYLCASTGLRIDTQYFGPGTRLTVL.

The rearrangement links TRBV6-5 to TRBJ2-7, with TRBD1 as a possible D gene (5 bases). The V gene lost 4 bases and the J gene lost 3 bases, with 13 bases spanning the gap. The CDR3 is 14 amino acids. Germline CDR1 is MNHEY and CDR2 is SVGAGI. CDR3 protein: CASSSGPPVYEQYF. The CDR3 DNA reads as TGTGCCAGCAGTTCAGGGCCCCCTGTCTACGAGCAGTACTTC.

The chain couples TRBV7-3 to TRBJ2-2; tentative D call: TRBD1 (5 bases). Per the germline V gene, CDR1 is SGHTA and CDR2 is FQGTGA. V dropped 5 bases and J dropped 6 bases, with 22 bases sitting between them. The CDR3 totals 17 residues. CDR3 sequence reads: CASSNALTPAGSGELFF. The CDR3 bases are TGTGCCAGCAGCAACGCCCTCACACCAGCAGGGTCCGGGGAGCTGTTTTTT.

The V and J genes are TRBV28 and TRBJ1-2, with D perhaps TRBD1 (5 bases). The CDR3 runs to 14 residues. The ends were cut back, 2 bases at V and 7 bases at J, with 14 bases in the middle. Germline CDR1 MDHEN, CDR2 SYDVKM. CDR3: CASSLEPTGSGYTF. DNA of the CDR3: TGTGCCAGCAGTTTAGAACCCACAGGATCTGGCTACACCTTC.

The gene calls are TRBV29-1 and TRBJ2-2; possible D gene TRBD1, 6 bases. CDR1 is SQVTM and CDR2 is ANQGSEA in the germline V gene. The CDR3 runs 14 residues. V gave up 7 bases and J gave up 3 bases, with 15 bases separating them. The CDR3 bases are TGCAGCGGTAACAGGGAAGGCGACACCGGGGAGCTGTTTTTT. Residues: CSGNREGDTGELFF.

The table lists this clone with a count of one. The V call is TRBV5-1, the J call TRBJ2-3; 11 nucleotides align to TRBD2. CDR1 is SGHRS, CDR2 YFSETQ, per germline. The trim removed 4 bases at V and 5 bases at J, leaving 6 bases unmatched. The CDR3 spans 15 residues. The CDR3 sequence: CASSVAGGLVDTQYF. The CDR3 DNA is TGCGCCAGCAGCGTAGCGGGAGGGCTAGTAGATACGCAGTATTTT. Combining the CDR3 with reference TRBV5-1 and TRBJ2-3 gives the whole variable domain KAGVTQTPRYLIKTRGQQVTLSCSPISGHRSVSWYQQTPGQGLQFLFEYFSETQRNKGNFPGRFSGRQFSNSRSEMNVSTLELGDSALYLCASSVAGGLVDTQYFGPGTRLTVL.

In this sample, this clone turned up once. The chain uses TRBV5-8 and TRBJ1-5, with D possibly matching TRBD1 (6 bases). V shed 5 bases and J shed 1 base, with 16 bases lying between them. Germline lookup yields CDR1 SGHTS and CDR2 YDEGEE. This CDR3 has 16 residues. CDR3 loop: CASSRPGQTSNQPQHF. CDR3 nucleotide sequence: TGTGCCAGCAGTAGACCGGGACAAACAAGCAATCAGCCCCAGCATTTT.